The T cell receptor (beta chain) described here comes from a study of T cell responses to AZD1222 COVID-19 vaccine. Study-wide points: Reports indicate that nearly half of spike-specific TCRs are directed at unmutated variant regions. The donor group comprised mostly white British people and more females; the analysis possibly underestimated clonal diversity.

Sequenced by immunoSEQ multiplex PCR; TCRdb stores in-frame clones only, minus some. The sample holds 250,000 to 300,000 clones, 85% to 95% seen once. Some second doses came at about 4 weeks and others at about 12 weeks; these were pooled. Concerning this clone: The antigen remains unidentified.

The CDR3 consists of 15 residues. CDR1 is SGHDN and CDR2 is FVKESK in the germline V gene. V was shortened by 1 base and J by 4 bases, with 10 bases between the two germline ends. The TCR originated in an adult who received the AZD1222 COVID-19 vaccine. The V call is TRBV14, the J call TRBJ2-2; D assignment may be TRBD1 or TRBD2 (5 bases each). Sequences were derived from peripheral blood, sampled 28 days after the second AZD1222 dose. For the CDR3, the DNA is TGTGCCAGCAGCCAAGCTGGGACCTTCACCGGGGAGCTGTTTTTT. Translation gives CASSQAGTFTGELFF.